Below are 31 T cell receptor beta chains sequenced from a single sample in a study of CD8 T cells in ankylosing spondylitis. Whole-study results and caveats: Seemingly distinctive of ankylosing spondylitis blood was a TCR beta motif formed by eight highly homologous variants.

In TCRdb, the 5' RACE reads were re-called with MiXCR into one record per CDR3 protein. The repertoire consists of roughly 700,000 distinct CDR3 sequences, with under 20% occurring once and the leading ten covering approximately 18%. Antigens for these TCRs are unknown. The specimen sequenced was blood, either unsorted or a sorted T cell fraction (not recorded which). The origin of the receptors is a male donor with ankylosing spondylitis.

The table lists this clonotype with many counts. The V gene is TRBV10-3, the J gene TRBJ2-2; D call uncertain. V was shortened by 3 bases and J by 4 bases, with 3 bases between the two germline ends. Germline CDR1 ENHRY, CDR2 SYGVKD. This CDR3 is built from 12 residues. CDR3 in DNA: TGTGCCATCAGTGACGGCACCGGGGAGCTGTTTTTT. Translating gives CAISDGTGELFF.

The chain joins TRBV12-3 or TRBV12-4 to TRBJ2-1, with D perhaps TRBD2 (6 bases). There are 14 residues in the CDR3. V was shortened by 7 bases and J by 6 bases, with 16 bases between the two germline ends. The CDR3 here is CASTAVLGGNEQFF. The CDR3 bases are TGTGCCAGCACCGCAGTCTTGGGGGGCAATGAGCAGTTCTTC.

This clonotype was counted between two and nine times. The V gene is TRBV25-1, the J gene TRBJ1-1, with 7 bases lining up with TRBD1. The CDR3 spans 14 residues. Germline V gene data show CDR1 as MGHDK and CDR2 as SYGVNS. J was trimmed by 0 bases and V by 7 bases; bases with no gene match: 5. In DNA form, the CDR3 reads TGTGCCAGCACCCTAGGACAGGTGAACACTGAAGCTTTCTTT. It yields the protein CASTLGQVNTEAFF.

This clonotype was picked up a small number of times. V is TRBV4-1 and J is TRBJ1-1; maybe TRBD1 (5 bases). Trimming pared 5 bases from V and 6 bases from J, leaving 19 bases between. This CDR3 is 15 amino acids long. Germline values: CDR1 MGHRA, CDR2 YSYEKL. As DNA, the CDR3 is TGCGCCAGCAGCGTAGACACGGGGGGAACCTCTGAAGCTTTCTTT. Amino acid sequence: CASSVDTGGTSEAFF.

This clonotype was counted only a few times. V is TRBV7-9 and J is TRBJ2-2; no reliable D call. The CDR3 spans 13 residues. V dropped 2 bases and J dropped 3 bases, with 4 bases sitting between them. Germline-derived CDR1 and CDR2 are SEHNR and FQNEAQ (reference sequence). The CDR3 region is CASSLQYTGELFF. As DNA, the CDR3 is TGTGCCAGCAGCTTACAGTACACCGGGGAGCTGTTTTTT.

V gene TRBV10-3 combines with J gene TRBJ2-7; 7 nucleotides match TRBD2. Trimming at V came to 5 bases and at J to 3 bases, leaving 4 bases not matched to a gene. CDR3 length: 13 residues. In germline, CDR1 is ENHRY, CDR2 SYGVKD. The CDR3 region has the DNA TGTGCCATCAGTCCCGGACTAGGCTACGAGCAGTACTTC. Its protein product is CAISPGLGYEQYF.

This clonotype was seen many times. The rearrangement joins TRBV7-9 to TRBJ2-5; tentative D call: TRBD2 (5 bases). The CDR3 loop spans 13 amino acids. V was cut by 4 bases and J by 1 base, with 7 bases left in between. Per the germline V gene, CDR1 is SEHNR and CDR2 is FQNEAQ (reference sequence). The CDR3 nucleotides read TGTGCCAGCAGCTCGCGGGTCCAAGAGACCCAGTACTTC. Encoded protein: CASSSRVQETQYF.

The chain recombines TRBV4-3 with TRBJ1-1, with no clear D. V dropped 0 bases and J dropped 4 bases, with 6 bases sitting between them. The CDR3 loop spans 13 amino acids. Germline V gene sequence: CDR1 LGHNA, CDR2 YSLEER. CDR3 sequence: CASSQDWGTEAFF. CDR3 bases: TGCGCCAGCAGCCAAGACTGGGGCACTGAAGCTTTCTTT.

The sample holds a few counts of this clonotype. The CDR3 loop is CASSLAGGDRGSGYTF. CDR3 sequence (DNA): TGTGCCAGCAGCTTAGCTGGCGGGGACAGGGGTAGTGGCTACACCTTC. This sequence joins TRBV7-9 and TRBJ1-2; 10 bases map to TRBD1. This CDR3 has 16 amino acids. J was trimmed by 7 bases and V by 0 bases; bases with no gene match: 8. In germline, CDR1 is SEHNR, CDR2 FQNEAQ (reference sequence).

The rearrangement links TRBV24-1 to TRBJ2-3; TRBD1 matches at 11 bases. Germline V gene data show CDR1 as KGHDR and CDR2 as SFDVKD. J lost 3 bases, V lost 3 bases, and 7 bases had no gene match. The CDR3 has 17 amino acids. The CDR3: CATSDAGTGGGTDTQYF. The CDR3 DNA sequence: TGTGCCACCAGTGATGCCGGGACAGGGGGTGGTACAGATACGCAGTATTTT.

CDR3: CSAAQGGAPQETQYF. For the CDR3, the DNA is TGCAGTGCTGCCCAGGGGGGGGCCCCACAAGAGACCCAGTACTTC. V is TRBV20-1 and J is TRBJ2-5; the D call may be TRBD1 or TRBD2 (7 bases each). V dropped 5 bases and J dropped 2 bases, with 18 bases sitting between them. Germline assignment: CDR1 DFQATT and CDR2 SNEGSKA (reference sequence). This CDR3 spans 15 amino acids.

V is TRBV10-3 and J is TRBJ2-7; no firm D call. Germline V CDR1 and CDR2: ENHRY, SYGVKD. Trimming removed 8 bases at V and 0 bases at J, with 11 bases between. The CDR3 length is 13 residues. CDR3 nucleotide sequence: TGTGCCATCGCAGGACCTCACTCCTACGAGCAGTACTTC. It is translated as CAIAGPHSYEQYF.

This clonotype was counted a few times. The chain couples TRBV5-6 to TRBJ2-1; TRBD2 is a possible D gene (5 bases). This CDR3 is built from 14 residues. V was trimmed by 4 bases and J by 7 bases, leaving 15 bases between them. CDR1 is SGHDT and CDR2 is YYEEEE in the germline V gene. The CDR3 region is CASSVGLTWNEQFF. The DNA for the CDR3 is TGTGCCAGCAGCGTAGGACTGACGTGGAATGAGCAGTTCTTC.

The genes are TRBV12-3 or TRBV12-4 and TRBJ2-1; D uncertain. This CDR3 is built from 14 residues. Trimming pared 1 base from V and 1 base from J, leaving 5 bases between. The CDR3 sequence: CASSLVVSYNEQFF. The CDR3 DNA follows: TGTGCCAGCAGTTTAGTTGTTTCCTACAATGAGCAGTTCTTC.

In this sample, this clonotype turned up a few times. The chain carries TRBV20-1 and TRBJ2-3, with D maybe TRBD1 (6 bases). Germline V gene data show CDR1 as DFQATT and CDR2 as SNEGSKA (reference sequence). V lost 4 bases and J lost 0, with 11 bases in between. CDR3 size: 14 residues. CDR3 amino acids: CSAMGHTSTDTQYF. The DNA of the CDR3 is TGCAGTGCTATGGGACATACTAGCACAGATACGCAGTATTTT.

The chain employs TRBV29-1 and TRBJ2-3; the match to TRBD1 covers 7 bases. The CDR3 sequence is 16 residues long. After removal of 0 bases from V and 2 bases from J, the junction contained 8 bases not matched to a gene. CDR1 and CDR2 (germline): SQVTM, ANQGSEA. The chain's CDR3 is CSVEDWPGTVTDTQYF. Written as DNA, the CDR3 is TGCAGCGTTGAAGATTGGCCCGGGACAGTCACAGATACGCAGTATTTT.

Remarks on this clonotype: A read error may account for a junction end that differs from germline. The V call is TRBV24-1, the J call TRBJ2-3, with D perhaps matching TRBD1 or TRBD2 (5 bases each). Germline V gene sequence: CDR1 KGHDR, CDR2 SFDVKD. This CDR3 has 14 residues. The CDR3 DNA sequence: TGTGCCACCAGCGGGACGGCGAGCACAGATACGCGGTATTTT. Its translation: CATSGTASTDTRYF.

CDR3 sequence reads: CASSLQPNSGANVLTF. The CDR3 DNA sequence: TGTGCCAGCAGCTTACAGCCTAACTCTGGGGCCAACGTCCTGACTTTC. This chain uses TRBV7-3 with TRBJ2-6; D is unresolved. Trimming removed 2 bases at V and 0 bases at J, with 8 bases between. Looked up from germline, CDR1 is SGHTA and CDR2 is FQGTGA. There are 16 residues in the CDR3.

In regard to this clonotype: The missing conserved phenylalanine or tryptophan at the end of this CDR3 makes a read error likely. The genes are TRBV25-1 and TRBJ2-1; TRBD1 or TRBD2 may be the D gene (6 bases each). The CDR3 sequence is 14 residues long. Germline V gene data show CDR1 as MGHDK and CDR2 as SYGVNS. Trimming removed 7 bases at V and 7 bases at J, with 17 bases between. In DNA, the CDR3 is TGTGCCAGCAAGGGGGGTAGGTGGTGGAATGAGCAGTTCGTC. Protein product: CASKGGRWWNEQFV.

This chain links TRBV12-3 or TRBV12-4 with TRBJ1-5; D ambiguous. The CDR3 totals 13 residues. The V end was cut by 4 bases, the J end by 5 bases, with 9 bases between. The CDR3 region is CASSSDLYQPQHF. The CDR3 nucleotides read TGTGCCAGCAGTTCAGACTTATATCAGCCCCAGCATTTT.

This clonotype was detected many times. The genes are TRBV6-1 and TRBJ2-5; 12 bases map to TRBD2. Germline CDR1 and CDR2: MNHNS and SASEGT. The CDR3 is 15 amino acids. The V and J ends lost 4 bases and 4 bases, in that order; junction bases with no gene match: 4. The CDR3 spells CASSGLAGGPETQYF. The CDR3 nucleotides read TGTGCCAGCAGTGGGCTAGCGGGGGGGCCAGAGACCCAGTACTTC.

V gene TRBV3-1 combines with J gene TRBJ2-3; D uncertain. Trimming shortened V by 2 bases and J by 0 bases, and 6 bases separated the two germline ends. Germline values: CDR1 LGHDT, CDR2 YNNKEL (reference sequence). The CDR3 contains 14 residues. CDR3 sequence (DNA): TGTGCCAGCAGCCAACTGAGAAGCACAGATACGCAGTATTTT. It specifies CASSQLRSTDTQYF.

The table lists this clonotype with many counts. The chain has TRBV5-1 and TRBJ2-2; tentatively, D is TRBD1 or TRBD2 (6 bases each). The V gene's germline CDR1 is SGHRS and CDR2 YFSETQ. The length of the CDR3 is 15 residues. V lost 5 bases and J 6 bases, leaving 17 bases between the germline ends. The CDR3 bases are TGCGCCAGCAGGGAGACTGCCGGGGGCCCCGGGGAGCTGTTTTTT. It codes for CASRETAGGPGELFF.

This clonotype appeared many times. The chain recombines TRBV10-3 with TRBJ2-1; 8 nucleotides agree with TRBD2. V lost 10 bases, J lost 8 bases, and 10 bases stayed unmatched. CDR3 length: 13 amino acids. CDR1 and CDR2 from the germline V gene are ENHRY and SYGVKD. CDR3 in DNA: TGTGCCACCGGGGCGGGAGGAGAGGATGAGCAGTTCTTC. This sequence encodes CATGAGGEDEQFF.

This clonotype was found a few times. This chain connects TRBV7-2 to TRBJ2-7; D unclear. V was trimmed by 2 bases and J by 4 bases, leaving 9 bases between them. Germline CDR1 SGHTA, CDR2 FQGNSA. The length of the CDR3 is 13 residues. The CDR3 reads CASSLPPVYEQYF. The CDR3 nucleotides are TGTGCCAGCAGCTTACCCCCAGTTTACGAGCAGTACTTC. The full variable domain, rest sourced from reference TRBV7-2 and TRBJ2-7, is GAGVSQSPSNKVTEKGKDVELRCDPISGHTALYWYRQSLGQGLEFLIYFQGNSAPDKSGLPSDRFSAERTGGSVSTLTIQRTQQEDSAVYLCASSLPPVYEQYFGPGTRLTVT.

This clonotype was detected a few times. This chain links TRBV5-1 with TRBJ2-1; 8 bases fit TRBD2. The germline V gene encodes CDR1 SGHRS and CDR2 YFSETQ. The trim removed 8 bases at V and 6 bases at J, leaving 13 bases unmatched. CDR3 length: 15 residues. CDR3 coding DNA: TGCGCCAGTACCGGGAGGGGTGGAAGTTCCAATGAGCAGTTCTTC. This gives the protein CASTGRGGSSNEQFF.

This clonotype has a handful of counts. The J gene is TRBJ1-1, the V gene TRBV6-2 or TRBV6-3, with 12 positions matching TRBD1. Germline CDR1 MNHEY, CDR2 SVGEGT. CDR3 length: 13 amino acids. Trimming took 6 bases from V and 6 from J; bases not matched to a gene: 2. CDR3 nucleotides: TGTGCCAGCAGGGGACAGGGGGCCTCTGAAGCTTTCTTT. Residues: CASRGQGASEAFF.

This clonotype was recorded many times. The chain joins TRBV7-9 to TRBJ1-2; a weak D match, TRBD1 (5 bases). The length of the CDR3 is 13 residues. V gave up 5 bases and J gave up 8 bases, with 15 bases separating them. Germline loops: CDR1 SEHNR, CDR2 FQNEAQ (reference sequence). DNA of the CDR3: TGTGCCAGCAGCACACAGGACCCCGCGGGCTACACCTTC. This sequence encodes CASSTQDPAGYTF.

J is TRBJ1-6 and V is TRBV2; no clear D. This CDR3 region has 12 residues. Trimming took 6 bases from V and 7 from J, leaving 7 bases between them. The germline CDR1 and CDR2 sequences are SNHLY and FYNNEI. CDR3 amino acids: CASRRGNSPLHF. The DNA for the CDR3 is TGTGCCAGCAGAAGAGGGAATTCACCCCTCCACTTT.

The rearrangement links TRBV20-1 to TRBJ1-6, with 7 bases lining up with TRBD1. The V segment lost 5 bases and the J segment 6 bases; nucleotides outside the gene matches: 4. The CDR3 totals 13 residues. From germline, CDR1 is DFQATT and CDR2 SNEGSKA (reference sequence). In DNA, the CDR3 is TGCAGTGCTTCGGGACAGTCTAATTCACCCCTCCACTTT. Amino acid sequence: CSASGQSNSPLHF.

This clonotype was found many times. V gene TRBV11-2 combines with J gene TRBJ2-1; the D call may be TRBD1 or TRBD2 (5 bases each). Germline CDR1 SGHAT, CDR2 FQNNGV. With 3 bases removed from V and 1 base from J, the gap between germline ends came to 10 bases. CDR3 length: 15 amino acids. CDR3 bases: TGTGCCAGCAGCTTCGGGGCCGAATCCTACAATGAGCAGTTCTTC. Protein product: CASSFGAESYNEQFF. Using reference TRBV11-2 and TRBJ2-1 for the parts outside the CDR3, the full variable domain is EAGVAQSPRYKIIEKRQSVAFWCNPISGHATLYWYQQILGQGPKLLIQFQNNGVVDDSQLPKDRFSAERLKGVDSTLKIQPAKLEDSAVYLCASSFGAESYNEQFFGPGTRLTVL.